Following are 30 T cell receptor beta chains from one sample sequenced in a study of blood T cell repertoires in COVID-19. Sequencing was performed with immunoSEQ multiplex PCR; in TCRdb, only in-frame clones are kept and a portion is missing. The data contain some 99,000 clones, 70% to 90% of them singletons. Material for sequencing was peripheral blood. Receptors originate from a human donor with COVID-19, enrolled during active disease. The donor label of this sample is uncertain.

V gene TRBV5-1 combines with J gene TRBJ2-5; 9 bases line up with TRBD1. CDR3 size: 17 residues. The germline CDR1 and CDR2 sequences are SGHRS and YFSETQ. The ends lost 0 bases at V and 5 bases at J; junction bases unmatched: 11. The CDR3 region is CASSLGTGDTVRETQYF. DNA of the CDR3: TGCGCCAGCAGCTTGGGGACAGGGGATACGGTCCGGGAGACCCAGTACTTC. The whole variable domain, filled in from reference TRBV5-1 and TRBJ2-5, reads KAGVTQTPRYLIKTRGQQVTLSCSPISGHRSVSWYQQTPGQGLQFLFEYFSETQRNKGNFPGRFSGRQFSNSRSEMNVSTLELGDSALYLCASSLGTGDTVRETQYFGPGTRLLVL.

The chain employs TRBV6-1 and TRBJ1-6, with a possible D match to TRBD1 (5 bases). V lost 4 bases and J 2 bases, leaving 15 bases between the germline ends. The CDR3 has 17 residues. Germline CDR1 MNHNS, CDR2 SASEGT. The CDR3 region is CASSGGGSWPYNSPLHF. The CDR3 DNA sequence: TGTGCCAGCAGTGGGGGGGGGAGTTGGCCCTATAATTCACCCCTCCACTTT.

The chain has TRBV29-1 and TRBJ2-3, with 7 bases matching TRBD2. Germline V gives CDR1 SQVTM, CDR2 ANQGSEA. The CDR3 spans 14 residues. V trimming: 5 bases; J trimming: 8 bases; junction bases outside the gene matches: 13. The CDR3 nucleotides read TGCAGCGTTTCCCCCAGCGGGGCCCGGGTTACGCAGTATTTT. Protein product: CSVSPSGARVTQYF.

This rearrangement joins TRBV11-2 to TRBJ1-3; perhaps TRBD1 as D (5 bases). Germline assignment: CDR1 SGHAT and CDR2 FQNNGV. The CDR3 has 17 residues. V was pared by 6 bases and J by 0 bases, with 18 bases between. In DNA, the CDR3 is TGTGCCAGCAGACCCCGGTGGGGGGGAAACTCTGGAAACACCATATATTTT. It codes for CASRPRWGGNSGNTIYF.

V usage is TRBV6-5 and J usage is TRBJ1-4; 8 bases map to TRBD1. CDR1 and CDR2 (germline): MNHEY, SVGAGI. CDR3 length: 13 amino acids. V lost 6 bases to trimming and J lost 8 bases; unmatched junction nucleotides: 5. The CDR3 DNA reads TGTGCCAGCAGCGCCAGGGACAGGGAAAAACTGTTTTTT. Translating it yields CASSARDREKLFF.

V gene TRBV7-2 combines with J gene TRBJ1-5; 8 bases map to TRBD1. The V gene end was trimmed by 4 bases and the J gene end by 6 bases; junction bases not matched to a gene: 5. Germline V gives CDR1 SGHTA, CDR2 FQGNSA. This CDR3 spans 14 amino acids. The CDR3 DNA sequence: TGTGCCAGCAGCTCTACAGGGGGAACTCAGCCCCAGCATTTT. Protein: CASSSTGGTQPQHF. The whole variable domain, filled in from reference TRBV7-2 and TRBJ1-5, reads GAGVSQSPSNKVTEKGKDVELRCDPISGHTALYWYRQSLGQGLEFLIYFQGNSAPDKSGLPSDRFSAERTGGSVSTLTIQRTQQEDSAVYLCASSSTGGTQPQHFGDGTRLSIL.

This rearrangement joins TRBV30 to TRBJ2-7; D is uncertain. This CDR3 spans 11 amino acids. CDR1 and CDR2 from the germline V gene are GTSNPN and SVGIG (reference sequence). V lost 2 bases, J lost 3 bases, and 5 bases lay in between. CDR3 sequence (DNA): TGTGCCTGGAGTATAAACTACGAGCAGTACTTC. Encoded protein: CAWSINYEQYF.

This chain's CDR3 is CASSQEGTSHEQFF. CDR3 nucleotides: TGTGCCAGCAGCCAAGAGGGGACTAGCCATGAGCAGTTCTTC. This chain uses TRBV3-1 (or the pseudogene TRBV3-2) with TRBJ2-1; TRBD2 matches at 9 bases. CDR3 size: 14 residues. J gave up 8 bases and V 0 bases, and 2 bases lay outside the gene matches. The germline V gene has CDR1 LGHDT and CDR2 YNNKEL (reference sequence).

The rearrangement links TRBV7-2 to TRBJ1-6, with 9 bases that match TRBD1. V shed 1 base, J shed 9 bases, and the junction held 4 bases outside the gene matches. Germline CDR1 SGHTA, CDR2 FQGNSA. This CDR3 is built from 15 residues. CDR3 nucleotides: TGTGCCAGCAGCTTAGTGACAGGGGGGGGTTCACCCCTCCACTTT. This encodes CASSLVTGGGSPLHF. Based on the CDR3 plus reference TRBV7-2 and TRBJ1-6, the full variable domain is GAGVSQSPSNKVTEKGKDVELRCDPISGHTALYWYRQSLGQGLEFLIYFQGNSAPDKSGLPSDRFSAERTGGSVSTLTIQRTQQEDSAVYLCASSLVTGGGSPLHFGNGTRLTVT.

V is TRBV28 and J is TRBJ1-2; D gene uncertain. Germline V gene lookup returns CDR1 MDHEN and CDR2 SYDVKM. This CDR3 spans 17 amino acids. Trimming left V 10 bases short and J 5 bases short, with 29 bases between. CDR3 protein: CATKPGGFGLAEYGYTF. The CDR3 DNA is TGTGCCACGAAGCCTGGCGGGTTTGGGCTAGCAGAATATGGCTACACCTTC.

J is TRBJ2-1 and V is TRBV11-2; perhaps TRBD2 as D (6 bases). Per the germline V gene, CDR1 is SGHAT and CDR2 is FQNNGV. The CDR3 runs to 15 residues. V lost 4 bases, J lost 2 bases, and 12 bases lay in between. The CDR3 DNA reads TGTGCCAGCAGCTCAAGGGGACTTGCCTACAATGAGCAGTTCTTC. Translating gives CASSSRGLAYNEQFF.

The chain uses TRBV4-1 and TRBJ2-1, with 9 bases lining up with TRBD2. With V trimmed by 3 bases and J by 9 bases, 6 bases remained unmatched. CDR3 size: 14 residues. Per germline, CDR1 MGHRA and CDR2 YSYEKL. The CDR3 DNA is TGCGCCAGCAGCCATACTGGGACTAGCATTGAGCAGTTCTTC. This codes for CASSHTGTSIEQFF.

The chain uses TRBV7-2 and TRBJ1-1; TRBD1 might be the D (6 bases). Trimming took 3 bases from V and 1 from J, leaving 15 bases between them. The CDR3 consists of 16 residues. Germline V gene sequence: CDR1 SGHTA, CDR2 FQGNSA. The CDR3 DNA reads as TGTGCCAGCAGCTTTTACCCAGGGGCCTGGAACACTGAAGCTTTCTTT. Translating gives CASSFYPGAWNTEAFF.

This clone was seen a handful of times. This chain links TRBV5-4 with TRBJ1-1; TRBD1 matches 11 bases. J was trimmed by 2 bases and V by 0 bases; bases with no gene match: 3. Germline V gene data show CDR1 as SGHNT and CDR2 as YYREEE (reference sequence). This CDR3 has 16 amino acids. The CDR3 spells CASSLVGQGANTEAFF. CDR3 DNA: TGTGCCAGCAGCTTGGTAGGACAGGGGGCCAACACTGAAGCTTTCTTT.

There are a few counts of this clone. The chain recombines TRBV19 with TRBJ1-1; 8 nucleotides match TRBD1. This CDR3 spans 14 amino acids. V shed 1 base and J 6 bases; nucleotides not matched to a gene: 4. Germline V gene data show CDR1 as LNHDA and CDR2 as SQIVND (reference sequence). The CDR3 DNA is TGTGCCAGTAGTATAGGGCAGGGGGCTGCTGAAGCTTTCTTT. This sequence encodes CASSIGQGAAEAFF.

This clone appeared once. DNA of the CDR3: TGTGCCAGCAGTACCACAGGGGGGGGAACAGATACGCAGTATTTT. It yields the protein CASSTTGGGTDTQYF. The rearrangement links TRBV6-6 to TRBJ2-3; TRBD1 might be the D (8 bases). Trimming took 5 bases from V and 3 from J, leaving 15 bases between them. There are 15 residues in the CDR3. Germline V gives CDR1 MNHNY, CDR2 SVGAGI (reference sequence).

The rearrangement links TRBV7-9 to TRBJ1-1, with 8 nucleotides matching TRBD1. This CDR3 contains 18 residues. CDR1 and CDR2 from the germline V gene are SEHNR and FQNEAQ (reference sequence). Losses at the gene ends were 2 bases for V and 0 bases for J; bases not matched to a gene: 11. The CDR3 reads CASSLRPRGQVLNTEAFF. CDR3 nucleotides: TGTGCCAGCAGCTTAAGGCCTAGGGGACAGGTCTTGAACACTGAAGCTTTCTTT. The whole variable domain, filled in from reference TRBV7-9 and TRBJ1-1, reads DTGVSQNPRHKITKRGQNVTFRCDPISEHNRLYWYRQTLGQGPEFLTYFQNEAQLEKSRLLSDRFSAERPKGSFSTLEIQRTEQGDSAMYLCASSLRPRGQVLNTEAFFGQGTRLTVV.

The J gene is TRBJ2-7, the V gene TRBV5-1, with 7 bases fitting TRBD1. The germline gives CDR1 SGHRS, CDR2 YFSETQ. J lost 3 bases, V lost 2 bases, and 14 bases had no gene match. The CDR3 totals 17 residues. This chain's CDR3 is CASSFSQGQSVGYEQYF. CDR3 nucleotide sequence: TGCGCCAGCAGCTTCTCACAGGGACAGTCAGTGGGCTACGAGCAGTACTTC.

This chain joins TRBV14 and TRBJ1-4, with D possibly matching TRBD1 (6 bases). Trimming left V 0 bases short and J 0 bases short, with 17 bases between. The CDR3 is 19 amino acids. Germline values: CDR1 SGHDN, CDR2 FVKESK. The CDR3 protein is CASSQESGTRYATNEKLFF. The CDR3 DNA sequence: TGTGCCAGCAGCCAAGAAAGCGGGACACGATATGCAACTAATGAAAAACTGTTTTTT.

With regard to this clone: At one end, the junction sequence differs from germline, possibly due to a read error. The V and J genes are TRBV7-2 and TRBJ1-2, with a tentative D call TRBD1 (6 bases). The CDR3 is 16 residues long. Germline V lookup: CDR1 SGHTA, CDR2 FQGNSA. CDR3 coding DNA: TGTGCCAGCAGCTTAGAGCTCCTGGGGGCTAAATATGGCTACACCTTC. Residues: CASSLELLGAKYGYTF.

The chain couples TRBV18 to TRBJ1-1; 7 positions agree with TRBD1. This CDR3 has 15 amino acids. The ends lost 1 base at V and 4 bases at J; junction bases unmatched: 6. Germline loops: CDR1 KGHSH, CDR2 LQKENI. The CDR3 nucleotides read TGTGCCAGCTCACCACTCCGGGACAGAGGCACTGAAGCTTTCTTT. It yields the protein CASSPLRDRGTEAFF.

The rearrangement uses TRBV28 and TRBJ1-2, with 9 bases that match TRBD1. The junction had 5 bases not matched to a gene; V was cut back by 6 bases and J by 3 bases. Germline loops: CDR1 MDHEN, CDR2 SYDVKM. CDR3 length equals 14 residues. The CDR3 region is CASRMTGGDYGYTF. In DNA, the CDR3 is TGTGCCAGCAGAATGACAGGGGGTGACTATGGCTACACCTTC.

The V call is TRBV19, the J call TRBJ2-2; 8 positions agree with TRBD1. This CDR3 comprises 14 residues. The germline V gene encodes CDR1 LNHDA and CDR2 SQIVND (reference sequence). V shed 5 bases, J shed 5 bases, and the junction held 4 bases outside the gene matches. Here the CDR3 DNA reads TGTGCCAGTAGTGTAAACAGGGGGACCGGGGAGCTGTTTTTT. The encoded protein is CASSVNRGTGELFF.

The chain combines TRBV5-1 with TRBJ2-2; 7 nucleotides line up with TRBD1. Germline CDR1 is SGHRS and CDR2 is YFSETQ. Trimming cost V 4 bases and J 0 bases; bases outside gene matches: 6. The CDR3 covers 16 residues. The CDR3 bases are TGCGCCAGCAGCCCCGGACAGGCCGCGAACACCGGGGAGCTGTTTTTT. The encoded protein is CASSPGQAANTGELFF.

The chain carries TRBV3-1 (or the pseudogene TRBV3-2) and TRBJ2-3; D may be TRBD2 (5 bases). CDR1 is LGHDT, CDR2 YNNKEL, per germline (reference sequence). V was trimmed by 4 bases and J by 8 bases, leaving 10 bases between them. This CDR3 has 12 amino acids. This chain's CDR3 is CASSPSGLTQYF. In nucleotides, the CDR3 is TGTGCCAGCAGCCCTTCCGGACTTACGCAGTATTTT.

DNA for the CDR3: TGTGCCAGCTCACCAACAGGGGGCAGTACCATCATCGAGCAGTACTTC. It encodes CASSPTGGSTIIEQYF. The chain is built from TRBV18 and TRBJ2-7; 9 nucleotides agree with TRBD1. Germline loops: CDR1 KGHSH, CDR2 LQKENI. V trimming: 2 bases; J trimming: 6 bases; junction bases outside the gene matches: 11. This CDR3 is built from 16 residues.

V usage is TRBV3-1 (or the pseudogene TRBV3-2) and J usage is TRBJ1-2; a possible D gene is TRBD1 (6 bases). With 1 base removed from V and 7 bases from J, the gap between germline ends came to 19 bases. The germline CDR1 and CDR2 sequences are LGHDT and YNNKEL (reference sequence). There are 16 residues in the CDR3. CDR3 sequence: CASSQVITGSFGGYTF. CDR3 DNA: TGTGCCAGCAGCCAAGTAATCACAGGGTCTTTCGGTGGCTACACCTTC.

This chain joins TRBV5-1 and TRBJ1-4; D may be TRBD1 (5 bases). V lost 1 base and J 12 bases, leaving 19 bases between the germline ends. Looked up from germline, CDR1 is SGHRS and CDR2 is YFSETQ. This CDR3 has 15 residues. Here the CDR3 reads CASSLSSRQGGELFF. The CDR3 bases are TGCGCCAGCAGCTTGTCCAGCCGGCAGGGTGGGGAACTGTTTTTT. Full variable domain (missing parts from reference TRBV5-1 and TRBJ1-4): KAGVTQTPRYLIKTRGQQVTLSCSPISGHRSVSWYQQTPGQGLQFLFEYFSETQRNKGNFPGRFSGRQFSNSRSEMNVSTLELGDSALYLCASSLSSRQGGELFFGSGTQLSVL.

V and J are TRBV6-7 and TRBJ2-7; 7 bases are shared with TRBD1. TRBV6-7 is flagged as an ORF with uncertain function. V trimming: 0 bases; J trimming: 1 base; junction bases outside the gene matches: 3. The CDR3 covers 15 residues. The CDR3 protein is CASSYSGTVSYEQYF. CDR3 sequence (DNA): TGTGCCAGCAGTTACTCCGGGACAGTTTCCTACGAGCAGTACTTC.

The chain joins TRBV13 to TRBJ2-3; 9 bases line up with TRBD1. The ends lost 5 bases at V and 5 bases at J; junction bases unmatched: 8. CDR1 and CDR2 (germline): PRHDT, FYEKMQ (reference sequence). The CDR3 has 15 residues. The CDR3: CASSPRTGDIDTQYF. The CDR3 DNA is TGTGCCAGCAGCCCCAGGACAGGGGACATAGATACGCAGTATTTT. Complete variable domain (other parts from reference TRBV13 and TRBJ2-3): AAGVIQSPRHLIKEKRETATLKCYPIPRHDTVYWYQQGPGQDPQFLISFYEKMQSDKGSIPDRFSAQQFSDYHSELNMSSLELGDSALYFCASSPRTGDIDTQYFGPGTRLTVL.